The present T cell receptor (beta chain) was sequenced within a study of CD8+CD57+ T cells in acquired aplastic anemia. The overall study: Sorted cells (CD4+ and CD8+) yielded DNA amounts that averaged 3.2 ug. Findings and limits, study-wide: Patients and controls shared 25 to 35 CD8+ CDR3 sequences, highly expressed in patients. Significance was not reached for CD8+ Simpson's diversity between patients and controls.

Genomic DNA provided the template from which TCR beta VDJ and CDR3 profiles were obtained. TCRdb re-called the reads with MiXCR, one entry per CDR3 protein. Counted here are approximately 260,000 distinct CDR3 sequences, approximately 80% occurring once; the ten biggest clones make up 40% to 55%. CD8+CD57+ cell expansion had been shown by flow cytometry in patients chosen for sequencing. Receipt of therapy had not occurred in any patient by the time of blood sampling. Germline lookup yields CDR1 SGHTA and CDR2 FQGNSA. The CDR3 contains 14 residues. In regard to this clonotype: Its antigen is not identified. A read error may produce the germline difference seen at one junction end.

The sequenced sample was sorted CD4+, CD8+, or CD8+CD57+ T cells (not recorded which) from PBMCs. This chain connects TRBV7-2 to TRBJ1-5; no reliable D call. This receptor was identified in a human donor with aplastic anemia. The CDR3, as DNA: TGTGCCAGCAGCTTTACTCCGCTCGGGGAGCAGTTGCTCTTT. Translating gives CASSFTPLGEQLLF.